This T cell receptor (beta chain) stems from a study of blood T cell repertoires in COVID-19. As for the study in general: Acute and convalescent COVID-19 samples came from the United States, Italy and Spain.

The repertoire was sequenced with immunoSEQ multiplex PCR; TCRdb's copy has only in-frame clones and lacks some. The table records about 150,000 clones, roughly nine tenths of them present only once. The TCR was taken from a woman aged 40 to 50 with acute or convalescent COVID-19. Sequenced material: peripheral blood.

CDR3 protein: CASRSGTSGTGELFF. DNA of the CDR3: TGTGCCAGCAGAAGCGGTACCTCGGGAACCGGGGAGCTGTTTTTT. This chain links TRBV2 with TRBJ2-2, with D tentatively TRBD2 (5 bases). This CDR3 spans 15 amino acids. The germline gives CDR1 SNHLY, CDR2 FYNNEI. Trimming removed 6 bases from V and 5 bases from J, with 16 bases in between.